The 23 T cell receptor beta chains below come from one sample, sequenced in a study of blood T cell repertoires in COVID-19. TCRdb keeps only in-frame clones here, not all; method: immunoSEQ multiplex PCR. Among tens of thousands of clones listed, around 76% were seen once. What was sequenced was peripheral blood. The receptor set was obtained from a human donor in a cohort sampled during active COVID-19.

The chain has TRBV3-1 (or the pseudogene TRBV3-2) and TRBJ1-2; 7 bases line up with TRBD1. CDR3 length: 13 amino acids. After removal of 4 bases from V and 6 bases from J, the junction contained 5 bases not matched to a gene. Per the germline V gene, CDR1 is LGHDT and CDR2 is YNNKEL (reference sequence). The CDR3 loop is CASSPRGGNGYTF. CDR3 DNA sequence: TGTGCCAGCAGCCCGAGAGGGGGCAATGGCTACACCTTC.

The chain has TRBV12-3 or TRBV12-4 and TRBJ1-5; D unresolved. With 5 bases removed from V and 5 bases from J, the gap between germline ends came to 10 bases. This CDR3 is built from 13 residues. CDR3 sequence: CASSRRLDQPQHF. CDR3 coding DNA: TGTGCCAGCAGTCGCCGACTAGATCAGCCCCAGCATTTT.

The chain joins TRBV21-1 to TRBJ1-5. TRBV21-1 corresponds to a pseudogene. The CDR3 totals 21 residues. CDR3 sequence (DNA): TGTGCCAGCAGCACCAAGGGCGGCGGGGGCCCAATTACCGATAGCAATCAGCCCCAGCATTTT. It is translated as CASSTKGGGGPITDSNQPQHF.

The rearrangement uses TRBV5-1 and TRBJ1-1; 8 nucleotides align to TRBD1. Germline trimming cut 6 bases from V and 5 bases from J; bases unmatched to any gene: 15. This CDR3 has 16 amino acids. Germline CDR1 and CDR2: SGHRS and YFSETQ. The CDR3 DNA follows: TGCGCCAGCAATATAGAACCACAGGGGGTAGGGACTGAAGCTTTCTTT. Protein sequence: CASNIEPQGVGTEAFF.

In DNA form, the CDR3 reads TGTGCCTGGGGAGCTGGCCTCTCCTACGAGCAGTACTTC. Amino acid sequence: CAWGAGLSYEQYF. The gene calls are TRBV30 and TRBJ2-7; D unresolved. The CDR3 extends over 13 amino acids. V was cut by 5 bases and J by 0 bases, with 11 bases left in between. Germline-derived CDR1 and CDR2 are GTSNPN and SVGIG (reference sequence).

By proportion, this clone is medium-sized. The chain combines TRBV6-5 with TRBJ1-2; tentative D call: TRBD1 (5 bases). Germline CDR1 and CDR2: MNHEY and SVGAGI. The CDR3 length is 11 residues. The CDR3 loop reads CVAGGNYGYTF. CDR3 bases: TGTGTTGCGGGGGGGAACTATGGCTACACCTTC.

The chain is built from TRBV6-1 and TRBJ2-7; 7 positions agree with TRBD2. CDR1 is MNHNS and CDR2 is SASEGT in the germline V gene. The V and J ends lost 3 bases and 3 bases, in that order; junction bases with no gene match: 5. The CDR3 has 14 residues. The CDR3 reads CASSESRDYYEQYF. Written as DNA, the CDR3 is TGTGCCAGCAGTGAGAGTAGGGACTACTACGAGCAGTACTTC.

This sequence joins TRBV3-1 (or the pseudogene TRBV3-2) and TRBJ1-2; 10 bases match TRBD1. The CDR3 is 15 residues long. J lost 2 bases, V lost 3 bases, and 3 bases had no gene match. The germline V gene encodes CDR1 LGHDT and CDR2 YNNKEL (reference sequence). The CDR3 DNA reads as TGTGCCAGCAGCCATGGGACAGGGGCAAACTATGGCTACACCTTC. Amino acid sequence: CASSHGTGANYGYTF.

The CDR3, as DNA: TGTGCCAGCAGTGGGACAGGGGGCGTCTATGGCTACACCTTC. Translation gives CASSGTGGVYGYTF. The genes are TRBV3-1 (or the pseudogene TRBV3-2) and TRBJ1-2; 12 nucleotides line up with TRBD1. The germline CDR1 and CDR2 sequences are LGHDT and YNNKEL (reference sequence). This CDR3 is 14 amino acids long. The V gene end was trimmed by 6 bases and the J gene end by 4 bases; junction bases not matched to a gene: 3.

This clone showed up just once. The rearrangement joins TRBV5-5 to TRBJ1-4; 7 bases line up with TRBD1. CDR3 length equals 14 residues. Trimming cost V 5 bases and J 3 bases; bases outside gene matches: 4. Germline CDR1 reads SGHKS; CDR2 reads YYEKEE (reference sequence). The CDR3 region is CASRTGSANEKLFF. CDR3 in DNA: TGTGCCAGCAGGACAGGGTCAGCTAATGAAAAACTGTTTTTT.

The rearrangement links TRBV5-1 to TRBJ1-2; 10 bases are shared with TRBD1. Germline V gives CDR1 SGHRS, CDR2 YFSETQ. After removal of 5 bases from V and 8 bases from J, the junction contained 9 bases not matched to a gene. The CDR3 sequence is 14 residues long. The CDR3 DNA sequence: TGCGCCAGCAGTCCGACAGGGGGCGCCCGGGGCTACACCTTC. Its translation is CASSPTGGARGYTF.

The rearrangement uses TRBV2 and TRBJ1-5, with 7 bases lining up with TRBD1. Germline loops: CDR1 SNHLY, CDR2 FYNNEI. The trim removed 5 bases at V and 5 bases at J, leaving 9 bases unmatched. The CDR3 is 15 amino acids. CDR3 bases: TGTGCCAGCAGTAAACGGACAGGCAGGGATCAGCCCCAGCATTTT. Translated, it gives CASSKRTGRDQPQHF.

This chain links TRBV6-5 with TRBJ2-3, with 8 positions matching TRBD2. Unmatched junction bases numbered 5, after V lost 4 bases and J lost 2 bases. This CDR3 is 15 amino acids long. In germline, CDR1 is MNHEY, CDR2 SVGAGI. CDR3 sequence reads: CASSWSGGLTDTQYF. The CDR3 DNA sequence: TGTGCCAGCAGTTGGTCGGGGGGGCTCACAGATACGCAGTATTTT.

The genes are TRBV7-2 and TRBJ1-1, with no clear D. CDR1 and CDR2 from the germline V gene are SGHTA and FQGNSA. V was pared by 5 bases and J by 7 bases, with 17 bases between. The CDR3 runs to 14 residues. The CDR3 DNA reads TGTGCCAGCAGCGCCAACCCTGCATCCAGTGAAGCTTTCTTT. Translation: CASSANPASSEAFF.

This clone has a single count. The CDR3 sequence is CASSYGVPNSPLHF. The CDR3 coding sequence is TGTGCCAGCAGTTACGGAGTCCCCAATTCACCCCTCCACTTT. This chain uses TRBV6-5 with TRBJ1-6; D not certain. Germline V lookup: CDR1 MNHEY, CDR2 SVGAGI. V gave up 2 bases and J gave up 7 bases, with 9 bases separating them. The CDR3 is 14 residues long.

This chain links TRBV5-1 with TRBJ2-3; 8 nucleotides agree with TRBD2. Germline V gene lookup returns CDR1 SGHRS and CDR2 YFSETQ. The J segment lost 3 bases and the V segment lost 7 bases, leaving 7 bases of the junction unmatched. This CDR3 contains 14 residues. DNA of the CDR3: TGCGCCAGCTCGGGGGGCGGGAGGACAGATACGCAGTATTTT. Its translation is CASSGGGRTDTQYF.

Worth noting for this clone: This same CDR3 is encoded by further DNA sequences in the sample. The rearrangement uses TRBV5-1 and TRBJ1-3; TRBD1 matches at 9 bases. CDR1 is SGHRS, CDR2 YFSETQ, per germline. This CDR3 contains 16 residues. The V gene end was trimmed by 4 bases and the J gene end by 1 base; junction bases not matched to a gene: 6. The CDR3 DNA is TGCGCCAGCAGCGGGACCGGGACAGGGTCTGGAAACACCATATATTTT. This encodes CASSGTGTGSGNTIYF.

This clone appeared a few times. CDR3 sequence: CASSLVAGHEQYF. Here the CDR3 DNA reads TGTGCCAGCAGCTTAGTAGCGGGGCACGAGCAGTACTTC. The chain couples TRBV7-8 to TRBJ2-7; 8 bases align to TRBD2. This CDR3 has 13 amino acids. CDR1 and CDR2 (germline): SGHVS, FQNEAQ. J was trimmed by 5 bases and V by 1 base; bases with no gene match: 1.

The table lists this clone with a count of one. J is TRBJ1-4 and V is TRBV7-2; a weak D match, TRBD1 (5 bases). This CDR3 contains 14 residues. In germline, CDR1 is SGHTA, CDR2 FQGNSA. V lost 3 bases and J 2 bases, leaving 7 bases between the germline ends. For the CDR3, the DNA is TGTGCCAGCAGCTTCCGGGGGACTAATGAAAAACTGTTTTTT. Translated: CASSFRGTNEKLFF.

Here the CDR3 reads CASSKDPGGGQPQHF. The CDR3 nucleotides are TGTGCCAGCAGCAAAGACCCGGGGGGAGGCCAGCCCCAGCATTTT. The V call is TRBV21-1, the J call TRBJ1-5. TRBV21-1 counts as a pseudogene. The CDR3 is 15 amino acids.

The chain employs TRBV9 and TRBJ1-4; 7 bases fit TRBD1. The CDR3 spans 14 residues. Germline CDR1 and CDR2: SGDLS and YYNGEE. After removal of 3 bases from V and 6 bases from J, the junction contained 5 bases not matched to a gene. The CDR3 DNA sequence: TGTGCCAGCAGCGCCGGGACAGATGATGAAAAACTGTTTTTT. Translating it yields CASSAGTDDEKLFF.

The rearrangement links TRBV12-5 to TRBJ2-7, with D possibly matching TRBD1 (5 bases). V was pared by 2 bases and J by 3 bases, with 20 bases between. From germline, CDR1 is LGHNT and CDR2 FRNRAP. The CDR3 runs 17 residues. The CDR3 loop reads CASGLTKGLTDFYEQYF. In DNA, the CDR3 is TGTGCTAGTGGTTTGACTAAGGGGCTGACCGACTTCTACGAGCAGTACTTC.

The chain employs TRBV4-3 and TRBJ2-7, with 10 bases identical to TRBD1. The CDR3 totals 16 residues. Trimming cost V 0 bases and J 2 bases; bases outside gene matches: 4. CDR1 is LGHNA, CDR2 YSLEER, per germline. The CDR3 is CASSQDLGTGAYEQYF. DNA for the CDR3: TGCGCCAGCAGCCAAGATTTAGGGACAGGGGCCTACGAGCAGTACTTC.